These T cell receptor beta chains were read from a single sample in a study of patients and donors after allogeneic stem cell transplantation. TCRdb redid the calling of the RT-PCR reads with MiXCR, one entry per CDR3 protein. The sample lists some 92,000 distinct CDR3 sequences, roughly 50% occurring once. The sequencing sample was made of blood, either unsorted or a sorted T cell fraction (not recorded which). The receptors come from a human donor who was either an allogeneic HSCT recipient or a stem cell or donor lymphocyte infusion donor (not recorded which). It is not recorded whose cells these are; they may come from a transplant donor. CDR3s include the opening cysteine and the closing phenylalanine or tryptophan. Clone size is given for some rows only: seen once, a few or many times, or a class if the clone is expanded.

CDR3: CATSDRHLQETQYF
length: 14
V: TRBV24-1
size: .

CDR3: CASSLNSPGQGTGNTIYF
length: 18
V: TRBV5-1
size: .

CDR3: CASSVEGARSSPLHF
length: 15
V: TRBV9
size: .

CDR3: CASREQSYYGYTF
length: 13
V: TRBV6-2/TRBV6-3
size: few

CDR3: CATGMVGTTDTQYF
length: 14
V: TRBV19
size: .

CDR3: CSVDRGRTEAFF
length: 12
V: TRBV29-1
size: .

CDR3: CASSYGYRDDEKLFF
length: 15
V: TRBV6-6
size: few

CDR3: CASSGTSGSYEQYF
length: 14
V: TRBV7-6
size: .

CDR3: CASSLGTAATNEKLFF
length: 16
V: TRBV7-9
size: .

CDR3: CASSRDGEQETQYF
length: 14
V: TRBV5-1
size: .

CDR3: CASSQDWVDEQYF
length: 13
V: TRBV4-2
size: .

CDR3: CASRPRTSGIPTYNEQFF
length: 18
V: TRBV12-3/TRBV12-4
size: .

CDR3: CASSQNYNSYNSPLHF
length: 16
V: TRBV4-3
size: .

CDR3: CASSTGTGTYGYTF
length: 14
V: TRBV7-3
size: few

CDR3: CASSLARSGEGNEKLFF
length: 17
V: TRBV7-9
size: .

CDR3: CASSLDGRESEAFF
length: 14
V: TRBV5-1
size: .

CDR3: CASSYSPGWLGGYGYTF
length: 17
V: TRBV6-5
size: few

CDR3: CASSGTSSYEQYF
length: 13
V: TRBV27
size: .

CDR3: CASSNILAYGYTF
length: 13
V: TRBV7-8
size: .

CDR3: CASSARDRVVSGYTF
length: 15
V: TRBV9
size: few

CDR3: CAISESNRGVPGNTIYF
length: 17
V: TRBV10-3
size: few

CDR3: CASSSDSGPNTIYF
length: 14
V: TRBV7-2
size: .

CDR3: CASSGEVQGPGNEKLFF
length: 17
V: TRBV4-1
size: few

CDR3: CASSYRLANTGELFF
length: 15
V: TRBV6-2/TRBV6-3
size: .

CDR3: CASSTGQGRLFF
length: 12
V: TRBV5-1
size: .

CDR3: CASSYSGEQFF
length: 11
V: TRBV6-5
size: once

CDR3: CASTIGQNFGQPQHF
length: 15
V: TRBV12-3/TRBV12-4
size: few

CDR3: CSASLPGLGTYEQYF
length: 15
V: TRBV20-1
size: few

CDR3: CASSPTSSNQPQHF
length: 14
V: TRBV6-6
size: once

CDR3: CASSFGQGGGAFF
length: 13
V: TRBV7-2
size: .

CDR3: CASSQVGAGKAYEQYF
length: 16
V: TRBV4-1
size: .

CDR3: CASSSGTGNQPQHF
length: 14
V: TRBV5-1
size: few

CDR3: CASGGTEAFF
length: 10
V: TRBV7-9
size: .

CDR3: CASSPRRETYGYTF
length: 14
V: TRBV27
size: .

CDR3: CASTKTGRLWEKLFF
length: 15
V: TRBV12-3/TRBV12-4
size: .

CDR3: CASAQTDSPLHF
length: 12
V: TRBV5-1
size: .

CDR3: CASSLFRRNAEAFF
length: 14
V: TRBV12-3/TRBV12-4
size: .

CDR3: CASSVDGGGQPQHF
length: 14
V: TRBV9
size: .

CDR3: CASSSRGTNSPLHF
length: 14
V: TRBV12-3/TRBV12-4
size: .

CDR3: CASSLSENNQPQHF
length: 14
V: TRBV28
size: .

CDR3: CASVQILNTEAFF
length: 13
V: TRBV28
size: .

CDR3: CASSDGGLSTGELFF
length: 15
V: TRBV28
size: .

CDR3: CASSLERGQNQPQHF
length: 15
V: TRBV7-2
size: few

CDR3: CATSGSIDTQYF
length: 12
V: TRBV28
size: .

CDR3: CASSYKTDSSEKLFF
length: 15
V: TRBV27
size: .

CDR3: CASVEGGENSPLHF
length: 14
V: TRBV28
size: few

CDR3: CASSVSAEAYGYTF
length: 14
V: TRBV9
size: .

CDR3: CASSSGTGGGFGNSPLHF
length: 18
V: TRBV27
size: .

CDR3: CASSALVIEQFF
length: 12
V: TRBV7-8
size: .

CDR3: CASSQGQYLDTF
length: 12
V: TRBV3-1
size: .

CDR3: CSARPAGSGRTPSGEQFF
length: 18
V: TRBV20-1
size: .

CDR3: CASNRASNYGYTF
length: 13
V: TRBV6-6
size: .

CDR3: CATLPQRLQLFF
length: 12
V: TRBV12-3/TRBV12-4
size: .

CDR3: CASSLKETQYF
length: 11
V: TRBV7-9
size: few

CDR3: CASSLSIPLPGQGNYGYTF
length: 19
V: TRBV7-9
size: few

CDR3: CATNQGYTEAFF
length: 12
V: TRBV10-3
size: .

CDR3: CASSSNSYEQYF
length: 12
V: TRBV6-6
size: .

CDR3: CSASPGGTNNYGYTF
length: 15
V: TRBV20-1
size: .